This T cell receptor (beta chain) was captured by sequencing in a study of control samples from healthy donors and cancer patients. The data were produced by immunoSEQ multiplex PCR, yet TCRdb's version contains in-frame clones alone and is incomplete. The sample carries 50,000 or so clones, roughly 92% recorded once. The CDR3 contains 15 residues. The J segment lost 2 bases and the V segment lost 5 bases, leaving 3 bases of the junction unmatched. CDR1 is SEHNR and CDR2 is FQNEAQ in the germline V gene (reference sequence). The sequence derives from a woman between 50 and 59 years old with head and neck cancer. Sequenced input: PBMCs. The chain has TRBV7-9 and TRBJ2-3, with 11 bases aligning to TRBD2. CDR3 nucleotide sequence: TGTGCCAGCAGCCAGACTAGCGGGGCCACAGATACGCAGTATTTT. Amino acid sequence: CASSQTSGATDTQYF.